Listed below are T cell receptor beta chains from one sample, sequenced in a study of OX40 agonist ivuxolimab in advanced cancers. Sequenced by immunoSEQ multiplex PCR; TCRdb stores in-frame clones only, minus some. The sample holds around 71,000 clones; 78% are singletons and the top ten take 5% to 6.5%. Sequences were derived from CD4+ or CD8+ T cells sorted from blood, sampled in a trial of the OX40 agonist ivuxolimab. These receptors all come from an adult with an advanced solid tumor such as melanoma, head and neck, liver or kidney cancer. Each CDR3 is given with its conserved first and last residue. D genes are given only for firm matches. Size is stated for part of the rows, as once, few or many counts, or as a class when the clone is expanded.

14,TRBV5-4,NA,NA,TRBJ2-7,TGTGCCAGCAGCTCCAAGGGAGGCTCCTACGAGCAGTACTTC,CASSSKGGSYEQYF
14,TRBV30,NA,TRBD1,TRBJ2-7,TGTGCCTGGAGTGGAATGACAGGGTACTACGAGCAGTACTTC,CAWSGMTGYYEQYF
14,TRBV19,NA,TRBD1,TRBJ2-2,TGTGCCAGTATTCAACAGGGGGCCACCGGGGAGCTGTTTTTT,CASIQQGATGELFF
15,TRBV19,NA,TRBD1,TRBJ1-1,TGTGCCAGTAGTGGACAGGGGGCAAGGGGCACTGAAGCTTTCTTT,CASSGQGARGTEAFF
14,TRBV7-2,NA,NA,TRBJ1-6,TGTGCCAGCAGCTCTCGAGGGAATAATTCACCCCTCCACTTT,CASSSRGNNSPLHF
17,TRBV27,NA,TRBD2,TRBJ2-3,TGTGCCAGCAGTCCGACCTCGATTAGCGGGAGCACAGATACGCAGTATTTT,CASSPTSISGSTDTQYF
14,TRBV6-5,NA,NA,TRBJ1-2,TGTGCCAGCAGTTACCGCGGATACTCGGTGGGCTACACCTTC,CASSYRGYSVGYTF
15,TRBV5-6,NA,TRBD1,TRBJ1-2,TGTGCCAGCAGCTTGGTACAGGGGTGGGCTAAGGGCTACACCTTC,CASSLVQGWAKGYTF
15,TRBV11-3,NA,TRBD1,TRBJ1-5,TGTGCCAGCAGCCAGGGACAGGGGGCGAATCAGCCCCAGCATTTT,CASSQGQGANQPQHF
16,TRBV7-2,once,TRBD2,TRBJ2-3,TGTGCCAGCAGCTTAGAAGCTAGCGGGGGTGGAGATACGCAGTATTTT,CASSLEASGGGDTQYF
12,TRBV6-5,NA,NA,TRBJ1-1,TGTGCCAGCAGGGAGGGGGGGACTGAAGCTTTCTTT,CASREGGTEAFF
16,TRBV6-5,NA,NA,TRBJ1-6,TGTGCCAGCAGTTCCGGCAGGGGTTTGTATAATTCACCCCTCCACTTT,CASSSGRGLYNSPLHF
15,TRBV5-8,NA,TRBD1,TRBJ1-4,TGTGCCAGCAGCCGTGGACAGGCCCGCAATGAAAAACTGTTTTTT,CASSRGQARNEKLFF
16,TRBV6-5,NA,TRBD1,TRBJ2-7,TGTGCCAGCAGTTACTCAGGGACAGGGACCTCCTACGAGCAGTACTTC,CASSYSGTGTSYEQYF
17,TRBV5-1,once,TRBD2,TRBJ2-1,TGCGCCAGCAGCTCCTACGTTAGCGGGGGCGCCTACAATGAGCAGTTCTTC,CASSSYVSGGAYNEQFF
16,TRBV19,NA,NA,TRBJ1-5,TGTGCCAGTAGTTTCCCTGAATCTAGGGGCAATCAGCCCCAGCATTTT,CASSFPESRGNQPQHF
15,TRBV27,NA,NA,TRBJ1-5,TGTGCCAGCCGGGACACCCGCATCGGCAATCAGCCCCAGCATTTT,CASRDTRIGNQPQHF
12,TRBV6-5,NA,NA,TRBJ1-2,TGTGCCAGCAGTCCCGGGAACTATGGCTACACCTTC,CASSPGNYGYTF
14,TRBV2,NA,TRBD1,TRBJ1-4,TGTGCCAATACCGGCGACAGGGCTAATGAAAAACTGTTTTTT,CANTGDRANEKLFF
14,TRBV6-5,once,NA,TRBJ1-4,TGTGCCAGCAGCCGTACACAGGGTTCCCAAAAACTGTTTTTT,CASSRTQGSQKLFF
13,TRBV7-3,few,TRBD2,TRBJ2-5,TGTGCCAGCAGCTTAACGGGAGGGGAGACCCAGTACTTC,CASSLTGGETQYF
13,TRBV11-2,once,TRBD1,TRBJ2-7,TGTGCCAGCAACTGGGACAGGGGGGGGGAGCAGTACTTC,CASNWDRGGEQYF
14,TRBV6-4,NA,NA,TRBJ2-3,TGTGCCAGCAGTGACTCAACTCTCGGAGATACGCAGTATTTT,CASSDSTLGDTQYF
12,TRBV5-1,NA,NA,TRBJ2-1,TGCGCCAGCAGCTCTCAGGGCAATGAGCAGTTCTTC,CASSSQGNEQFF
11,TRBV29-1,few,NA,TRBJ1-1,TGCAGCGTTACCCCAGCGACTGAAGCTTTCTTT,CSVTPATEAFF
13,TRBV12-5,NA,TRBD2,TRBJ2-5,TGTGCTAGTCTAGCGGGGGCCCAAGAGACCCAGTACTTC,CASLAGAQETQYF
14,TRBV11-3,NA,NA,TRBJ2-1,TGTGCCAGCAGCTTAGATCCAGGGAGAGGTGAGCAGTTCTTC,CASSLDPGRGEQFF
17,TRBV9,NA,NA,TRBJ2-5,TGTGCCAGCAGCGTATCAGGGCGCCTCTGGGTCGACGAGACCCAGTACTTC,CASSVSGRLWVDETQYF
15,TRBV11-2,NA,NA,TRBJ1-3,TGTGCCAGCAGCCCTTTGACGGGACACGGAAACACCATATATTTT,CASSPLTGHGNTIYF
17,TRBV4-1,few,NA,TRBJ2-2,TGCGCCAGCAGCCAAGTTCTCGGTGTAAGGAACACCGGGGAGCTGTTTTTT,CASSQVLGVRNTGELFF
15,TRBV28,NA,NA,TRBJ2-1,TGTGCCAGCAGTACCGGGGCAAGCTCCTACAATGAGCAGTTCTTC,CASSTGASSYNEQFF